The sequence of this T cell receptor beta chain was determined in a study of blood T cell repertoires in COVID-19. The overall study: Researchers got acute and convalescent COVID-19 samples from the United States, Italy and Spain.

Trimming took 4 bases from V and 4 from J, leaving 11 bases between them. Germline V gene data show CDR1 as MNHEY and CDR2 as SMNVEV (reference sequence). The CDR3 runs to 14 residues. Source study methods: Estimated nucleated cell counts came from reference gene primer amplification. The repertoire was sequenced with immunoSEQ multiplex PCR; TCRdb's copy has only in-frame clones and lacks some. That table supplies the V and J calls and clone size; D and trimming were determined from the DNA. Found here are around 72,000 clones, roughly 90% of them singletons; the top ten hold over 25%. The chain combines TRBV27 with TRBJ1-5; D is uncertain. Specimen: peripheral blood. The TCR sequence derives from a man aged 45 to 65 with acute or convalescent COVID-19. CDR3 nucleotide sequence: TGTGCCAGCAGTTCCCTGAGCGGGAATCAGCCCCAGCATTTT. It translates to CASSSLSGNQPQHF.